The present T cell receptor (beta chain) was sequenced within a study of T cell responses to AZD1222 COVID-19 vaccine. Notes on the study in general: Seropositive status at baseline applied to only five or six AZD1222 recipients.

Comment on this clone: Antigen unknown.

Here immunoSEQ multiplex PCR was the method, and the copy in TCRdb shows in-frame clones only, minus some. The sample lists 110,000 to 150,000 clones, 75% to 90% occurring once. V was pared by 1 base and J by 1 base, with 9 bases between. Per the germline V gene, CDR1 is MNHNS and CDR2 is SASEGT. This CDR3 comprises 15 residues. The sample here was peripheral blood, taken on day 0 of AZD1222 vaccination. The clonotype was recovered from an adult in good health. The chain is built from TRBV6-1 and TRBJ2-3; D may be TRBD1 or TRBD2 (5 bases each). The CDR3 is CASSEGGRGTDTQYF. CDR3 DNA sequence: TGTGCCAGCAGTGAAGGGGGACGGGGCACAGATACGCAGTATTTT.